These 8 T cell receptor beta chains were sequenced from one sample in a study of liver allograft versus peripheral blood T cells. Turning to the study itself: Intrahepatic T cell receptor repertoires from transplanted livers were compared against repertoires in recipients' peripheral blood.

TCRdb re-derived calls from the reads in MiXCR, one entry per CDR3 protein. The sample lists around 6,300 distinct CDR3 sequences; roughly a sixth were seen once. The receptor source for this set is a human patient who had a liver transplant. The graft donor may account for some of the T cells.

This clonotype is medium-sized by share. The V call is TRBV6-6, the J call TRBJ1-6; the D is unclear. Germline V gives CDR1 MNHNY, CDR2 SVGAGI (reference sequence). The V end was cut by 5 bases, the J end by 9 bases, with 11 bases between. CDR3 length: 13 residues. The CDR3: CASSPVVSSPLHF. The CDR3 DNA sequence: TGTGCCAGCAGTCCAGTTGTAAGTTCACCCCTCCACTTT.

As DNA, the CDR3 is TGTGCCAGCAGTTACTCGAGAACAGTAGCGACCAAAGAGACCCAGTACTTC. Protein: CASSYSRTVATKETQYF. The chain is built from TRBV6-5 and TRBJ2-5; D is possibly TRBD2 (5 bases). Trimming removed 0 bases from V and 3 bases from J, with 17 bases in between. The CDR3 is 17 residues long. CDR1 is MNHEY, CDR2 SVGAGI, per germline.

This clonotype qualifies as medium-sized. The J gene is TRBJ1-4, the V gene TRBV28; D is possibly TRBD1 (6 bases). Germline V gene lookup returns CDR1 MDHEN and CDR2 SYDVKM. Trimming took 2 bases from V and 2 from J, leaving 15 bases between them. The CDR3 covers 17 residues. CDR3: CASSLVRGRGTNEKLFF. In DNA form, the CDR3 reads TGTGCCAGCAGTTTAGTAAGGGGAAGGGGGACTAATGAAAAACTGTTTTTT.

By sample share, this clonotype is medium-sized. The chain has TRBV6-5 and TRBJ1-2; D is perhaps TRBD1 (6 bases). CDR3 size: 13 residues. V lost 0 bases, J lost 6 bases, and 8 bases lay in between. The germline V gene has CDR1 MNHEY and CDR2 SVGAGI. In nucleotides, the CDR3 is TGTGCCAGCAGTTACTCGGGGGCCGATGGCTACACCTTC. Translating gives CASSYSGADGYTF.

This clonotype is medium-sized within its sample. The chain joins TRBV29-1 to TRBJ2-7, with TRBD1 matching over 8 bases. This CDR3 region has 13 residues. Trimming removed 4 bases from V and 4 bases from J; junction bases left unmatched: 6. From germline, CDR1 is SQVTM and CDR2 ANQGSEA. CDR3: CSVGAGGGYEQYF. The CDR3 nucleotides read TGCAGCGTTGGGGCAGGGGGCGGGTACGAGCAGTACTTC.

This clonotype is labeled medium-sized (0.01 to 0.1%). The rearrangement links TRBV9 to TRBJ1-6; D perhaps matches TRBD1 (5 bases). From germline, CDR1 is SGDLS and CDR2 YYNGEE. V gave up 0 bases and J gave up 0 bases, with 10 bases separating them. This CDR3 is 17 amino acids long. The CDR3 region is CASSVEAGSSYNSPLHF. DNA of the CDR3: TGTGCCAGCAGCGTAGAGGCAGGGAGCTCCTATAATTCACCCCTCCACTTT.

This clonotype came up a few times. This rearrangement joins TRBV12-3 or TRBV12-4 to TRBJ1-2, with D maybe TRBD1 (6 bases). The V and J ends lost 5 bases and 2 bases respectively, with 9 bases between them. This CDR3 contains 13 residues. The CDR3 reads CASSTGQNYGYTF. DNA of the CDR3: TGTGCCAGCAGTACCGGACAGAACTATGGCTACACCTTC.

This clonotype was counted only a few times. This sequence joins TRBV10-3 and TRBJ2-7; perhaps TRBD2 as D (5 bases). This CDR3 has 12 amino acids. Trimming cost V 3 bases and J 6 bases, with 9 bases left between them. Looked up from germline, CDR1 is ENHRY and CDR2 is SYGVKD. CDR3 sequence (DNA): TGTGCCATCAGTGATCAGAGCGGCGAGCAGTACTTC. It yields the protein CAISDQSGEQYF.